These T cell receptor beta chains were read from a single sample in a study of technical replicates of blood from several donors. Measured with immunoSEQ multiplex PCR; TCRdb has only the in-frame clones, and not every one. The table records approximately 74,000 clones, 98% of them present only once. The sequencing input was T cells isolated from PBMCs. All receptors derive from a human donor in good health. Both conserved end residues are trimmed from each CDR3. Fields, in order: J gene, V gene, CDR3 protein.

J gene: TRBJ1-5
V gene: TRBV25-1
CDR3 protein: ASSAGGGGNQPQH

J gene: TRBJ2-6
V gene: TRBV6-4
CDR3 protein: ASSLQGAGANVLT

J gene: TRBJ1-4
V gene: TRBV6-5
CDR3 protein: ASSLGGGFNEKLF

J gene: TRBJ2-6
V gene: TRBV7-9
CDR3 protein: ARGQGSSGANVLT

J gene: TRBJ1-1
V gene: TRBV18
CDR3 protein: ASSPGQGLRRNTEAF

J gene: TRBJ2-3
V gene: TRBV5-6
CDR3 protein: ASTSGGAPTDTQY

J gene: TRBJ2-6
V gene: TRBV7-8
CDR3 protein: ASSLRLDRSFSGANVLT

J gene: TRBJ2-1
V gene: TRBV7-2
CDR3 protein: ASSLQGAFGNEQF

J gene: TRBJ1-2
V gene: TRBV28
CDR3 protein: ASTLRSDYGYT

J gene: TRBJ2-5
V gene: TRBV5-1
CDR3 protein: ASSLGQGKQTQY

J gene: TRBJ1-5
V gene: TRBV4-1
CDR3 protein: ASSQASTNQPQH

J gene: TRBJ2-2
V gene: TRBV11-3
CDR3 protein: ASSSRGLAGATPPGELF

J gene: TRBJ2-1
V gene: TRBV5-1
CDR3 protein: ASSSGTSSYNEQF

J gene: TRBJ2-1
V gene: TRBV29-1
CDR3 protein: SARTGNNEQF

J gene: TRBJ2-7
V gene: TRBV11-2
CDR3 protein: ASSFVTRTGDHEQY

J gene: TRBJ1-6
V gene: TRBV4-1
CDR3 protein: ASSQDIIAYNSPLH

J gene: TRBJ2-1
V gene: TRBV4-1
CDR3 protein: ASSQDIQGMYEQF

J gene: TRBJ2-1
V gene: TRBV5-5
CDR3 protein: ASSEWDSYNEQF

J gene: TRBJ1-2
V gene: TRBV4-1
CDR3 protein: ASSQFFREKNYGYT

J gene: TRBJ2-7
V gene: TRBV28
CDR3 protein: ASSARVSHSYEQY

J gene: TRBJ2-7
V gene: TRBV7-9
CDR3 protein: ASSFDRHVD

J gene: TRBJ2-1
V gene: TRBV7-6
CDR3 protein: ASSSLGAGFYNEQF

J gene: TRBJ2-7
V gene: TRBV4-1
CDR3 protein: ASSQATTYEQY

J gene: TRBJ1-1
V gene: TRBV20-1
CDR3 protein: SAPDRTEAF

J gene: TRBJ1-3
V gene: TRBV30
CDR3 protein: AWITYEHSGNTIY

J gene: TRBJ2-1
V gene: TRBV5-1
CDR3 protein: ASSLGSGRTYNEQF

J gene: TRBJ2-6
V gene: TRBV6-5
CDR3 protein: ASSFLRGGANVLT

J gene: TRBJ1-3
V gene: TRBV6-5
CDR3 protein: ASRRHTGSGNTIY

J gene: TRBJ1-1
V gene: TRBV6-1
CDR3 protein: ASRIDGRGVTEAF